Each of the 32 T cell receptor beta chains below was sequenced from the same sample in a study of early T cells in non-severe SARS-CoV-2 infection. TCRdb itself ran the 5' RACE reads through MiXCR, one entry per CDR3 protein. The table has fewer than 30,000 distinct CDR3 sequences, just over 4% seen once. The sample consisted of whole blood. Every receptor here comes from an adult who was a healthcare worker with PCR-confirmed SARS-CoV-2 infection or an uninfected control (not recorded which).

The sample holds many counts of this clonotype. V gene TRBV30 combines with J gene TRBJ1-1; D remains ambiguous. CDR3 length equals 11 residues. The V end was cut by 2 bases, the J end by 6 bases, with 7 bases between. Per the germline V gene, CDR1 is GTSNPN and CDR2 is SVGIG (reference sequence). CDR3 sequence (DNA): TGTGCCTGGAGTAGGAGCTCTGAAGCTTTCTTT. Its translation: CAWSRSSEAFF.

This clonotype was found a few times. The CDR3: CASSPSVAGALSSYNEQFF. Written as DNA, the CDR3 is TGTGCCAGCAGCCCGTCGGTAGCGGGAGCCCTCAGCTCCTACAATGAGCAGTTCTTC. The chain uses TRBV7-9 and TRBJ2-1, with 9 bases identical to TRBD2. The CDR3 spans 19 residues. V lost 5 bases, J lost 0 bases, and 14 bases stayed unmatched. Germline CDR1 reads SEHNR; CDR2 reads FQNEAQ (reference sequence).

This clonotype was seen many times. V usage is TRBV6-2 or TRBV6-3 and J usage is TRBJ2-5; TRBD2 agrees at 13 bases. CDR1 and CDR2 (germline): MNHEY, SVGEGT. The CDR3 is made up of 15 amino acids. Germline trimming cut 6 bases from V and 5 bases from J; bases unmatched to any gene: 6. CDR3 DNA: TGTGCCAGCAGCTGGACTAGCGGGAGCGGGGAGACCCAGTACTTC. Translated: CASSWTSGSGETQYF.

This clonotype came up many times. The chain carries TRBV4-2 and TRBJ2-7, with 7 nucleotides matching TRBD1. J gave up 1 base and V 2 bases, and 2 bases lay outside the gene matches. The V gene's germline CDR1 is LGHNA and CDR2 YNFKEQ. This CDR3 spans 14 amino acids. This chain's CDR3 is CASSQPGQSYEQYF. The DNA for the CDR3 is TGTGCCAGCAGCCAACCGGGACAGTCCTACGAGCAGTACTTC.

This clonotype was seen many times. CDR3 amino acids: CASSHSTSGTQETQYF. In DNA form, the CDR3 reads TGTGCCAGCAGCCATTCCACTAGCGGGACTCAAGAGACCCAGTACTTC. The chain carries TRBV3-1 and TRBJ2-5; 10 positions agree with TRBD2. The germline CDR1 and CDR2 sequences are LGHDT and YNNKEL (reference sequence). Germline trimming cut 3 bases from V and 2 bases from J; bases unmatched to any gene: 6. This CDR3 is built from 16 residues.

The sample holds many counts of this clonotype. V and J are TRBV9 and TRBJ2-3; 9 bases are a match to TRBD1. V was pared by 2 bases and J by 3 bases, with 1 base of the junction left unmatched. The CDR3 runs to 14 residues. The germline gives CDR1 SGDLS, CDR2 YYNGEE. Here the CDR3 reads CASSVGTGTDTQYF. The CDR3, as DNA: TGTGCCAGCAGCGTGGGGACAGGGACAGATACGCAGTATTTT.

This clonotype was found a few times. The DNA of the CDR3 is TGCAGTGCCGGGAACAGATGGAATTCACCCCTCCACTTT. Its protein is CSAGNRWNSPLHF. The chain uses TRBV20-1 and TRBJ1-6; D not resolved. In germline, CDR1 is DFQATT, CDR2 SNEGSKA (reference sequence). The CDR3 runs 13 residues. The V and J ends lost 6 bases and 7 bases respectively, with 13 bases between them.

This clonotype was seen at least ten times. The chain employs TRBV19 and TRBJ1-5; D not resolved. CDR1 and CDR2 (germline): LNHDA, SQIVND (reference sequence). The CDR3 consists of 16 residues. Trimming stripped 4 bases from V and 0 bases from J, with 13 bases between. CDR3 amino acids: CASSTSTAYSNQPQHF. In DNA, the CDR3 is TGTGCCAGTAGTACGTCGACGGCTTATAGCAATCAGCCCCAGCATTTT. The variable domain in full, with the rest retrieved from reference TRBV19 and TRBJ1-5, is DGGITQSPKYLFRKEGQNVTLSCEQNLNHDAMYWYRQDPGQGLRLIYYSQIVNDFQKGDIAEGYSVSREKKESFPLTVTSAQKNPTAFYLCASSTSTAYSNQPQHFGDGTRLSIL.

This clonotype was seen only a few times. The chain couples TRBV29-1 to TRBJ2-4; 9 nucleotides match TRBD1. Trimming took 0 bases from V and 8 from J; bases not matched to a gene: 8. CDR3 length: 15 residues. The V gene's germline CDR1 is SQVTM and CDR2 ANQGSEA. The CDR3 nucleotides read TGCAGCGTTGAAGACCGGACAGGGGCATCGGACATTCAGTACTTC. Translated, it gives CSVEDRTGASDIQYF. Looking up the rest from reference TRBV29-1 and TRBJ2-4 gives the full variable domain: SAVISQKPSRDICQRGTSLTIQCQVDSQVTMMFWYRQQPGQSLTLIATANQGSEATYESGFVIDKFPISRPNLTFSTLTVSNMSPEDSSIYLCSVEDRTGASDIQYFGAGTRLSVL.

This clonotype has ten or more counts. The V gene is TRBV6-2 or TRBV6-3, the J gene TRBJ1-3; D gene unclear. Trimming pared 4 bases from V and 1 base from J, leaving 11 bases between. From germline, CDR1 is MNHEY and CDR2 SVGEGT. The length of the CDR3 is 15 residues. The CDR3 loop is CASSSYKESGNTIYF. In DNA, the CDR3 is TGTGCCAGCAGTTCCTACAAAGAGTCTGGAAACACCATATATTTT.

This clonotype has ten or more counts. V is TRBV20-1 and J is TRBJ2-1; 10 nucleotides match TRBD2. Germline V CDR1 and CDR2: DFQATT, SNEGSKA (reference sequence). The CDR3 runs to 14 residues. Trimming removed 2 bases from V and 6 bases from J; junction bases left unmatched: 4. CDR3 bases: TGCAGTGCTAGACTAGCGGGAGTTCCCAATGAGCAGTTCTTC. Protein sequence: CSARLAGVPNEQFF.

This clonotype was detected many times. J is TRBJ2-7 and V is TRBV7-2; D might be TRBD2 (5 bases). In germline, CDR1 is SGHTA, CDR2 FQGNSA. The CDR3 has 15 residues. V dropped 7 bases and J dropped 2 bases, with 18 bases sitting between them. Here the CDR3 reads CASTNPRDGTYEQYF. In DNA, the CDR3 is TGTGCCAGCACCAATCCCCGAGACGGGACCTACGAGCAGTACTTC.

This clonotype appeared a few times. V gene TRBV7-9 combines with J gene TRBJ1-1; no clear D gene. CDR3 size: 12 residues. V dropped 4 bases and J dropped 5 bases, with 8 bases sitting between them. Per the germline V gene, CDR1 is SEHNR and CDR2 is FQNEAQ (reference sequence). CDR3 coding DNA: TGTGCCAGCAGCTACCTAGGGACTGAAGCTTTCTTT. Encoded protein: CASSYLGTEAFF.

The genes are TRBV7-3 and TRBJ2-2; 7 bases agree with TRBD2. V lost 4 bases, J lost 7 bases, and 6 bases stayed unmatched. In germline, CDR1 is SGHTA, CDR2 FQGTGA. The CDR3 sequence is 14 residues long. The CDR3 protein is CASSSPRESGELFF. CDR3 nucleotides: TGTGCCAGCAGCTCGCCGCGGGAGAGCGGGGAGCTGTTTTTT.

The rearrangement uses TRBV24-1 and TRBJ2-2; 8 nucleotides align to TRBD2. V shed 3 bases, J shed 5 bases, and the junction held 7 bases outside the gene matches. The CDR3 contains 16 residues. Germline values: CDR1 KGHDR, CDR2 SFDVKD. The CDR3 spells CATSDPTSGATGELFF. The CDR3, as DNA: TGTGCCACCAGTGATCCCACTAGCGGAGCAACCGGGGAGCTGTTTTTT.

This clonotype was observed at least ten times. The chain links TRBV7-8 to TRBJ2-2; no reliable D call. Germline V gene sequence: CDR1 SGHVS, CDR2 FQNEAQ. V was pared by 7 bases and J by 6 bases, with 9 bases between. The CDR3 runs to 12 residues. CDR3 DNA sequence: TGTGCCAGCATCATAAGGGCCGGGGAGCTGTTTTTT. This sequence encodes CASIIRAGELFF. Together with reference TRBV7-8 and TRBJ2-2, the CDR3 gives the full variable domain: GAGVSQSPRYKVAKRGQDVALRCDPISGHVSLFWYQQALGQGPEFLTYFQNEAQLDKSGLPSDRFFAERPEGSVSTLKIQRTQQEDSAVYLCASIIRAGELFFGEGSRLTVL.

This clonotype occurred a few times. CDR3 region: CASSLGLGGQETQYF. In DNA, the CDR3 is TGCGCCAGCAGCTTGGGCCTTGGAGGACAAGAGACCCAGTACTTC. The chain uses TRBV5-1 and TRBJ2-5, with TRBD2 as a possible D gene (5 bases). Trimming removed 0 bases at V and 2 bases at J, with 11 bases between. The length of the CDR3 is 15 residues. In germline, CDR1 is SGHRS, CDR2 YFSETQ.

This clonotype was seen repeatedly, ten times or more. The chain uses TRBV18 and TRBJ1-1, with a weak D call TRBD1 (5 bases). Germline V gene sequence: CDR1 KGHSH, CDR2 LQKENI. Trimming took off 2 bases at V and 1 base at J, with 11 bases between the two ends. This CDR3 comprises 15 residues. CDR3 DNA: TGTGCCAGCTCACCAGTAGAGGGGACGAACACTGAAGCTTTCTTT. Translation gives CASSPVEGTNTEAFF.

This clonotype was picked up many times. The J gene is TRBJ2-1, the V gene TRBV6-2 or TRBV6-3; TRBD1 is a possible D gene (6 bases). Germline V CDR1 and CDR2: MNHEY, SVGEGT. The CDR3 loop spans 17 amino acids. Trimming removed 0 bases from V and 3 bases from J, with 15 bases in between. DNA for the CDR3: TGTGCCAGCAGTTACTCGGGGCCCAGGGGAATCTACAATGAGCAGTTCTTC. It is translated as CASSYSGPRGIYNEQFF.

This clonotype has ten or more counts. The chain links TRBV19 to TRBJ2-7; perhaps D is TRBD1 or TRBD2 (5 bases each). The germline CDR1 and CDR2 sequences are LNHDA and SQIVND (reference sequence). The CDR3 totals 14 residues. Trimming shortened V by 3 bases and J by 4 bases, and 13 bases separated the two germline ends. The CDR3 region has the DNA TGTGCCAGTAGTATTGAGGGGCGCGCGTACGAGCAGTACTTC. This encodes CASSIEGRAYEQYF.

The sample holds many counts of this clonotype. V and J are TRBV29-1 and TRBJ1-1; a weak D match, TRBD1 (6 bases). V was cut by 7 bases and J by 1 base, with 16 bases left in between. Germline CDR1 SQVTM, CDR2 ANQGSEA. The CDR3 covers 14 residues. CDR3 sequence: CSGSTGTTNTEAFF. The CDR3, as DNA: TGCAGCGGTAGTACAGGGACCACGAACACTGAAGCTTTCTTT.

This clonotype was observed many times. This chain joins TRBV10-2 and TRBJ2-1; 15 bases are shared with TRBD2. Germline loops: CDR1 WSHSY, CDR2 SAAADI. This CDR3 is 14 amino acids long. V was clipped by 9 bases and J by 10 bases; unmatched bases: 7. CDR3 sequence: CASGLAGGPREQFF. Here the CDR3 DNA reads TGCGCCAGTGGACTAGCGGGAGGGCCTCGAGAGCAGTTCTTC.

This clonotype appeared many times. The rearrangement uses TRBV18 and TRBJ1-5, with 9 bases lining up with TRBD1. J gave up 7 bases and V 3 bases, and 10 bases lay outside the gene matches. The germline V gene encodes CDR1 KGHSH and CDR2 LQKENI. There are 16 residues in the CDR3. DNA for the CDR3: TGTGCCAGCTCACCGGGACAGGGCTCGACGGTCCAGCCCCAGCATTTT. Encoded protein: CASSPGQGSTVQPQHF. The entire variable domain, with the rest obtained from reference TRBV18 and TRBJ1-5, is as follows: NAGVMQNPRHLVRRRGQEARLRCSPMKGHSHVYWYRQLPEEGLKFMVYLQKENIIDESGMPKERFSAEFPKEGPSILRIQQVVRGDSAAYFCASSPGQGSTVQPQHFGDGTRLSIL.

This chain joins TRBV20-1 and TRBJ2-3; D uncertain. V shed 1 base and J shed 7 bases, with 9 bases lying between them. CDR3 size: 12 residues. The germline CDR1 and CDR2 sequences are DFQATT and SNEGSKA (reference sequence). The DNA of the CDR3 is TGCAGTGCTAGAGGGGGTGGAAATACGCAGTATTTT. It encodes CSARGGGNTQYF.

This clonotype was seen ten or more times. V and J are TRBV5-8 and TRBJ2-7, with 9 bases aligning to TRBD2. Unmatched junction bases numbered 18, after V lost 1 base and J lost 4 bases. Germline CDR1 reads SGHTS; CDR2 reads YDEGEE. CDR3 size: 19 residues. This CDR3 is CASSLLMQTSGNRGYEQYF. CDR3 bases: TGTGCCAGCAGCTTGCTGATGCAGACTAGCGGAAATAGAGGTTACGAGCAGTACTTC.

Notes on this clonotype: This may arise from a read error, as a much more abundant clone is one base away. The chain combines TRBV5-6 with TRBJ1-2, with D unclear. The CDR3 totals 13 residues. Germline V gives CDR1 SGHDT, CDR2 YYEEEE. V dropped 2 bases and J dropped 6 bases, with 11 bases sitting between them. CDR3 amino acids: CASSLPRDNGYTF. The CDR3 nucleotides read TGTGCCAGCAGCTTACCACGGGATAATGGCTACACCTTC.

This clonotype was counted a few times. V gene TRBV12-3 or TRBV12-4 combines with J gene TRBJ2-1; possible D gene TRBD2, 6 bases. The CDR3 sequence is 14 residues long. V lost 8 bases and J 10 bases, leaving 21 bases between the germline ends. For the CDR3, the DNA is TGTGCCAGCCGCATAGAGGCCGGGACTGGGGAGCAGTTCTTC. Encoded protein: CASRIEAGTGEQFF.

In its sample, this clonotype was seen a few times. The chain uses TRBV7-2 and TRBJ2-1; a possible D gene is TRBD2 (6 bases). Trimming removed 0 bases at V and 5 bases at J, with 11 bases between. There are 15 residues in the CDR3. Germline lookup yields CDR1 SGHTA and CDR2 FQGNSA. The CDR3, as DNA: TGTGCCAGCAGCTTAGCAAGCGGGCTTAACAATGAGCAGTTCTTC. Residues: CASSLASGLNNEQFF. The variable domain in full, with the rest retrieved from reference TRBV7-2 and TRBJ2-1, is GAGVSQSPSNKVTEKGKDVELRCDPISGHTALYWYRQSLGQGLEFLIYFQGNSAPDKSGLPSDRFSAERTGGSVSTLTIQRTQQEDSAVYLCASSLASGLNNEQFFGPGTRLTVL.

This clonotype was detected many times. V gene TRBV27 combines with J gene TRBJ2-1; D is possibly TRBD1 (6 bases). Trimming took off 6 bases at V and 4 bases at J, with 10 bases between the two ends. This CDR3 spans 13 amino acids. CDR1 is MNHEY, CDR2 SMNVEV, per germline (reference sequence). This CDR3 is CASRMDSYNEQFF. The CDR3 DNA is TGTGCCAGCAGGATGGACAGTTACAATGAGCAGTTCTTC.

The chain couples TRBV7-8 to TRBJ2-1; 9 bases fit TRBD1. Trimming cost V 5 bases and J 4 bases; bases outside gene matches: 6. From germline, CDR1 is SGHVS and CDR2 FQNEAQ. The CDR3 has 15 residues. CDR3 nucleotide sequence: TGTGCCAGCAGCCCTGACAGGGGGTTATACAATGAGCAGTTCTTC. It translates to CASSPDRGLYNEQFF.

This clonotype has a handful of counts. V usage is TRBV11-2 and J usage is TRBJ2-7, with D perhaps matching TRBD1 or TRBD2 (6 bases each). The CDR3 is 15 residues long. CDR1 SGHAT and CDR2 FQNNGV come from the germline V gene. With 0 bases removed from V and 2 bases from J, the gap between germline ends came to 11 bases. The CDR3 sequence: CASSLEHGGAYEQYF. CDR3 bases: TGTGCCAGCAGCTTAGAGCACGGGGGCGCCTACGAGCAGTACTTC. Drawing the rest from reference TRBV11-2 and TRBJ2-7, the complete variable domain is EAGVAQSPRYKIIEKRQSVAFWCNPISGHATLYWYQQILGQGPKLLIQFQNNGVVDDSQLPKDRFSAERLKGVDSTLKIQPAKLEDSAVYLCASSLEHGGAYEQYFGPGTRLTVT.

There are a few counts of this clonotype. The gene calls are TRBV27 and TRBJ2-1; 7 bases agree with TRBD2. Looked up from germline, CDR1 is MNHEY and CDR2 is SMNVEV (reference sequence). Trimming took 6 bases from V and 3 from J; bases not matched to a gene: 11. This CDR3 spans 16 amino acids. CDR3 in amino acids: CASRRAPSGLYNEQFF. The CDR3 DNA follows: TGTGCCAGCAGGAGGGCCCCTAGCGGACTCTACAATGAGCAGTTCTTC.